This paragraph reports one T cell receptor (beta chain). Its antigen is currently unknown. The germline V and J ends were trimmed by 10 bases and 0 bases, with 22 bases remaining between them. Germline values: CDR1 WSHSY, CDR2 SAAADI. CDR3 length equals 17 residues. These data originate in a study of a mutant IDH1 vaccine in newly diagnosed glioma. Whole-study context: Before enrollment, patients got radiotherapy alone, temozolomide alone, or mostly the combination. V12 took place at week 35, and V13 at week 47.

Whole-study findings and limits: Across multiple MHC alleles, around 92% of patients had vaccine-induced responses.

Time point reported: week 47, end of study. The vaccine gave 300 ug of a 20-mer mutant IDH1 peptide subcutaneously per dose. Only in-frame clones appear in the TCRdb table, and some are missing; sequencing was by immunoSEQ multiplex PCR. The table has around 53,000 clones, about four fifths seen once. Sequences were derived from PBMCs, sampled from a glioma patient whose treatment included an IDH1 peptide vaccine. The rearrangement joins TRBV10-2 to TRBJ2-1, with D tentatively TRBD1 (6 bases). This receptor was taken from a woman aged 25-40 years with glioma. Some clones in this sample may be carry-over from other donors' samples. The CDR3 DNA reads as TGCGCCACGTCAGGGGCAGCGGAGTCCAGCTCCTACAATGAGCAGTTCTTC. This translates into CATSGAAESSSYNEQFF.